A selection of T cell receptor beta chains follows, all from one sample in a study of CDR3 diversity in severe acne. TCRdb re-called the PCR reads with MiXCR, one entry per CDR3 protein. The sample carries approximately 90,000 distinct CDR3 sequences, under 55% recorded once. The specimen was blood. Receptors originate from a male donor with severe acne vulgaris. Each CDR3 is given with its conserved first and last residue.

j_gene: TRBJ2-2
v_gene: TRBV5-1
CDR3aa: CASSLGETHTGELFF

j_gene: TRBJ2-6
v_gene: TRBV7-9
CDR3aa: CASSPPRANVLTF

j_gene: TRBJ1-4
v_gene: TRBV29-1
CDR3aa: CSVAGDWDEKLFF

j_gene: TRBJ1-5
v_gene: TRBV27
CDR3aa: CASSLSMEVSNQPQHF

j_gene: TRBJ1-6
v_gene: TRBV3-2
CDR3aa: CASSLSSTNSPLHF

j_gene: TRBJ2-1
v_gene: TRBV6-1
CDR3aa: CASTVGGSYNEQFF

j_gene: TRBJ2-7
v_gene: TRBV25-1
CDR3aa: CASSELSGGYEQYF

j_gene: TRBJ1-3
v_gene: TRBV12-3/TRBV12-4
CDR3aa: CASSPRDRERLSGNTIYF

j_gene: TRBJ2-1
v_gene: TRBV6-6
CDR3aa: CASKTGFDEQFF

j_gene: TRBJ2-5
v_gene: TRBV10-1
CDR3aa: CASRGTSGRAQETQYF

j_gene: TRBJ2-2
v_gene: TRBV18
CDR3aa: CASSRTGDAGELFF

j_gene: TRBJ2-7
v_gene: TRBV15
CDR3aa: CATSRESPGQVYEQYF

j_gene: TRBJ1-1
v_gene: TRBV6-1
CDR3aa: CASSEVVEAFF

j_gene: TRBJ1-5
v_gene: TRBV6-6
CDR3aa: CASIQGGAPNQPQHF

j_gene: TRBJ1-1
v_gene: TRBV29-1
CDR3aa: CSVLPEAFF

j_gene: TRBJ1-1
v_gene: TRBV12-5
CDR3aa: CASGLVLDSTEAFF

j_gene: TRBJ1-5
v_gene: TRBV6-5
CDR3aa: CASSYSNPGGNQPQHF

j_gene: TRBJ1-5
v_gene: TRBV29-1
CDR3aa: CSVGGYNQPQHF

j_gene: TRBJ2-7
v_gene: TRBV4-3
CDR3aa: CASSPEGSYEQYF

j_gene: TRBJ1-5
v_gene: TRBV28
CDR3aa: CASSLGIGNQPQHF

j_gene: TRBJ2-4
v_gene: TRBV20-1
CDR3aa: CSAPQPGFVNIQYF

j_gene: TRBJ1-5
v_gene: TRBV10-3
CDR3aa: CASSRGTGQPQHF

j_gene: TRBJ1-1
v_gene: TRBV20-1
CDR3aa: CSARPTGDTEAFF

j_gene: TRBJ2-7
v_gene: TRBV25-1
CDR3aa: CASGEDRGYEQCF

j_gene: TRBJ1-5
v_gene: TRBV4-1
CDR3aa: CASSHAGQGGNQPQHF

j_gene: TRBJ2-7
v_gene: TRBV28
CDR3aa: CASSELKGARAYEQYF